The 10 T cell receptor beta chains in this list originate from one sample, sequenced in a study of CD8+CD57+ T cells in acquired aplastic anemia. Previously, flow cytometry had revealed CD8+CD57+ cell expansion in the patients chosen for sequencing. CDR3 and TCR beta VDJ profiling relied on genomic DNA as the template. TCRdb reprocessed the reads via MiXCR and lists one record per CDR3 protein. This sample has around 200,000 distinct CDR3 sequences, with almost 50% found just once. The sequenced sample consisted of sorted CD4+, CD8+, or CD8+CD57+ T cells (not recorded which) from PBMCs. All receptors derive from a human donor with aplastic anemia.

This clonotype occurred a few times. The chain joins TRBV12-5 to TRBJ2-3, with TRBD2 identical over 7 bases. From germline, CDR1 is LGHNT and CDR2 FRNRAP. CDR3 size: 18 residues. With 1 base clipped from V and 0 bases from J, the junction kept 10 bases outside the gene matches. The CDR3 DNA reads TGTGCTAGTGGTTTGGGCTACTTGCAGGGAGGGAGCACAGATACGCAGTATTTT. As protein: CASGLGYLQGGSTDTQYF.

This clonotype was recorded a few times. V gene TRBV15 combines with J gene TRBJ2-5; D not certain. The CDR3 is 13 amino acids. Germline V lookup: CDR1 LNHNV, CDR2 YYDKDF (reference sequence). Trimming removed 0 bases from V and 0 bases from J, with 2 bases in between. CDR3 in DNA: TGTGCCACCAGCAGAGACAACCAAGAGACCCAGTACTTC. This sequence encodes CATSRDNQETQYF.

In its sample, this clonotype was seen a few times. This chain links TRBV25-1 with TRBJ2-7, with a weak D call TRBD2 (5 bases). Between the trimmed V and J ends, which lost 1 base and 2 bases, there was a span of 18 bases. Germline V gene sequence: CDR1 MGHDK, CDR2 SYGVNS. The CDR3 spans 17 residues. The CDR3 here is CASSESPGQRSTYEQYF. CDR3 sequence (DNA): TGTGCCAGCAGTGAATCTCCCGGGCAGCGGAGTACCTACGAGCAGTACTTC.

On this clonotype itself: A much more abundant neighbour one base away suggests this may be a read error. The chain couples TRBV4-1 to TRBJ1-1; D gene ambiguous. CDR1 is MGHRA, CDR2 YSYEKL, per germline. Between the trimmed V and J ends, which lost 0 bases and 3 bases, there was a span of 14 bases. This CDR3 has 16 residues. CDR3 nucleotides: TGCGCCAGCAGCCAAGATCAAAGTCAGCGGGACACTGAAGCTTTCTTT. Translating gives CASSQDQSQRDTEAFF.

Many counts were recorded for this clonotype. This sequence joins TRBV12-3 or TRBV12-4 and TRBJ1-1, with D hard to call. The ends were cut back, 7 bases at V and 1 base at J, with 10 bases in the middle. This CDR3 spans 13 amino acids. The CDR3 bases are TGTGCCAGCACCCAGGACGGGAACACTGAAGCTTTCTTT. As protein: CASTQDGNTEAFF.

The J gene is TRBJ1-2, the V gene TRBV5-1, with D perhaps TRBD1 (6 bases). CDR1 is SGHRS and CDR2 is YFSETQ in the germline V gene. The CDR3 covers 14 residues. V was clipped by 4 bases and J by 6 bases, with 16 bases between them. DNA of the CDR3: TGCGCCAGCAGCCCAACAGGGATTGGAAATGGCTACACCTTC. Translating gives CASSPTGIGNGYTF.

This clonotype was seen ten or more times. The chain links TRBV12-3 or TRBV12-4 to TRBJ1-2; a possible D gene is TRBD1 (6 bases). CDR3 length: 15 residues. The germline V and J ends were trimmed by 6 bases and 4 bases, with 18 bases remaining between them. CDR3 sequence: CASSPFPTGIYGYTF. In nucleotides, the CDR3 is TGTGCCAGCAGCCCATTCCCAACAGGGATCTATGGCTACACCTTC.

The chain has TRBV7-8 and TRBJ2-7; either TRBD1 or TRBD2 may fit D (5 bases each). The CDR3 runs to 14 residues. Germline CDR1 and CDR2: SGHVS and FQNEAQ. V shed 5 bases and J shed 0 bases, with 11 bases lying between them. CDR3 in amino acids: CASSPGRTSYEQYF. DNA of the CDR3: TGTGCCAGCAGCCCGGGACGAACCTCCTACGAGCAGTACTTC.

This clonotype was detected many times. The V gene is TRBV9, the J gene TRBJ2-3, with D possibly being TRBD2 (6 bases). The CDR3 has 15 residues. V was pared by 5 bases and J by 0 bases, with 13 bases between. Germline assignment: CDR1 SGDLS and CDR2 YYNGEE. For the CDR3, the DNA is TGTGCCAGCAGTTCTAGTGGGGGGAGCACAGATACGCAGTATTTT. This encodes CASSSSGGSTDTQYF.

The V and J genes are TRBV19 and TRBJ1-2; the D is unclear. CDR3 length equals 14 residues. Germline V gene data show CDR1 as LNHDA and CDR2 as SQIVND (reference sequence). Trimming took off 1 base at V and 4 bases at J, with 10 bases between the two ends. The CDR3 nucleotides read TGTGCCAGTAGTATAGTAAGTGGCTTCTATGGCTACACCTTC. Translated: CASSIVSGFYGYTF.